One sample yielded the 18 T cell receptor beta chains listed below, sequenced in a study of prognosis after radiotherapy for stage I lung cancer. TCR beta CDR3 amplification from genomic DNA was performed by two-round multiplex PCR. Initially, in first-round PCR, primers specific to each TRBV and TRBJ gene were used. TCRdb fed the multiplex PCR reads into MiXCR, producing one record per CDR3 protein. The sample contains around 31,000 distinct CDR3 sequences, 32% of which appear only once. Sequencing used PBMCs, obtained before or after stereotactic body radiation therapy (not recorded which). These receptor sequences come from a donor over 45 with non-small cell lung cancer.

This sequence joins TRBV4-1 and TRBJ2-1; a possible D gene is TRBD2 (6 bases). Germline V gives CDR1 MGHRA, CDR2 YSYEKL. This CDR3 spans 14 amino acids. Trimming left V 0 bases short and J 8 bases short, with 11 bases between. The CDR3 DNA follows: TGCGCCAGCAGCCAAGATAAGGGAGGATATGAGCAGTTCTTC. Its translation: CASSQDKGGYEQFF.

This clonotype showed up many times. V gene TRBV9 combines with J gene TRBJ1-2; the D is unclear. This CDR3 has 14 residues. The ends were cut back, 0 bases at V and 0 bases at J, with 6 bases in the middle. Germline V gene data show CDR1 as SGDLS and CDR2 as YYNGEE. The CDR3 nucleotides read TGTGCCAGCAGCGTAGAAGGGACTAACTATGGCTACACCTTC. It specifies CASSVEGTNYGYTF. Using reference TRBV9 and TRBJ1-2 for the parts outside the CDR3, the full variable domain is DSGVTQTPKHLITATGQRVTLRCSPRSGDLSVYWYQQSLDQGLQFLIQYYNGEERAKGNILERFSAQQFPDLHSELNLSSLELGDSALYFCASSVEGTNYGYTFGSGTRLTVV.

At least ten counts were recorded for this clonotype. The germline gene is not matched at one end of the junction; a read error may be the cause. This rearrangement joins TRBV18 to TRBJ1-2, with D unresolved. In germline, CDR1 is KGHSH, CDR2 LQKENI. The CDR3 is made up of 13 amino acids. The CDR3 sequence is CASQAASSSTPDF. CDR3 DNA sequence: TGTGCCAGCCAGGCCGCCTCGAGCTCAACTCCCGACTTC.

This clonotype was observed many times. The chain carries TRBV11-1 and TRBJ2-3, with TRBD2 matching over 9 bases. Germline V gene lookup returns CDR1 SGHAT and CDR2 FQDESV (reference sequence). After removal of 5 bases from V and 7 bases from J, the junction contained 19 bases not matched to a gene. This CDR3 has 18 residues. CDR3 nucleotide sequence: TGTGCCAGCAGCCGTATGACGGCGGGACTAGCCGGGGGCAATACGCAGTATTTT. This translates into CASSRMTAGLAGGNTQYF.

In its sample, this clonotype was seen many times. The V call is TRBV3-1, the J call TRBJ1-6, with no clear D. V was cut by 6 bases and J by 0 bases, with 9 bases left in between. The germline V gene has CDR1 LGHDT and CDR2 YNNKEL (reference sequence). There are 15 residues in the CDR3. The CDR3 sequence: CASRRDFSYNSPLHF. CDR3 nucleotide sequence: TGTGCCAGCAGACGAGATTTCTCCTATAATTCACCCCTCCACTTT.

The chain is built from TRBV6-2 or TRBV6-3 and TRBJ2-1; the D gene is possibly TRBD1 (5 bases). The CDR3 contains 12 residues. Trimming shortened V by 7 bases and J by 7 bases, and 11 bases separated the two germline ends. CDR1 MNHEY and CDR2 SVGEGT come from the germline V gene. The CDR3 DNA is TGTGCCAGCATTCATGGGGCTAATGAGCAGTTCTTC. Its protein is CASIHGANEQFF.

In its sample, this clonotype was seen many times. The genes are TRBV20-1 and TRBJ2-5, with TRBD2 as a possible D gene (7 bases). CDR1 is DFQATT and CDR2 is SNEGSKA in the germline V gene (reference sequence). There are 18 residues in the CDR3. Trimming left V 0 bases short and J 1 base short, with 21 bases between. CDR3 in amino acids: CSARDPQGKRGPQETQYF. CDR3 coding DNA: TGCAGTGCTAGAGATCCGCAGGGGAAGCGGGGCCCCCAAGAGACCCAGTACTTC.

The V call is TRBV5-1, the J call TRBJ1-1; a possible D gene is TRBD1 (5 bases). V lost 7 bases, J lost 3 bases, and 13 bases lay in between. The CDR3 covers 13 residues. The germline CDR1 and CDR2 sequences are SGHRS and YFSETQ. The chain's CDR3 is CASGIRGDTEAFF. As DNA, the CDR3 is TGCGCCAGCGGGATTCGGGGGGACACTGAAGCTTTCTTT. The variable domain in full, with the rest retrieved from reference TRBV5-1 and TRBJ1-1, is KAGVTQTPRYLIKTRGQQVTLSCSPISGHRSVSWYQQTPGQGLQFLFEYFSETQRNKGNFPGRFSGRQFSNSRSEMNVSTLELGDSALYLCASGIRGDTEAFFGQGTRLTVV.

This clonotype has at least ten counts. The CDR3 nucleotides are TGTGCCAGCAGTTTAAGTACTAGCGGGATAGGGAGACACGAGACCCAGTACTTC. Translated, it gives CASSLSTSGIGRHETQYF. The chain is built from TRBV12-3 or TRBV12-4 and TRBJ2-5; TRBD2 agrees at 10 bases. The J segment lost 5 bases and the V segment lost 2 bases, leaving 14 bases of the junction unmatched. The CDR3 loop spans 18 amino acids.

This clonotype showed up just once. A far bigger clonotype differs at one base, so this is likely a read error. The chain joins TRBV6-9 to TRBJ2-3; a possible D gene is TRBD2 (6 bases). The CDR3 extends over 14 amino acids. CDR1 is MNHGY, CDR2 SVAAGI, per germline. Between the trimmed V and J ends, which lost 7 bases and 4 bases, there was a span of 15 bases. CDR3 sequence: CASTDTGTADTQYF. CDR3 sequence (DNA): TGTGCCAGCACCGACACTGGGACTGCAGATACGCAGTATTTT.

This clonotype was seen ten or more times. J is TRBJ2-1 and V is TRBV5-1; D possibly corresponds to TRBD2 (6 bases). The V and J ends lost 2 bases and 0 bases respectively, with 6 bases between them. Germline V lookup: CDR1 SGHRS, CDR2 YFSETQ. The CDR3 sequence is 14 residues long. CDR3: CASSFGSSYNEQFF. The CDR3 DNA is TGCGCCAGCAGCTTCGGGAGCTCCTACAATGAGCAGTTCTTC.

This clonotype was recorded at least ten times. The rearrangement links TRBV29-1 to TRBJ2-7; TRBD1 agrees at 7 bases. V shed 4 bases, J shed 5 bases, and the junction held 5 bases outside the gene matches. Germline assignment: CDR1 SQVTM and CDR2 ANQGSEA. CDR3 length: 12 residues. CDR3 in DNA: TGCAGCGTTGGCGTTACAGGGGACGAGCAGTACTTC. Translation gives CSVGVTGDEQYF.

This clonotype came up many times. In DNA, the CDR3 is TGTGCCAGCAGTGAATACCAGGGACTAGCGGATCAAGAGACCCAGTACTTC. Its protein is CASSEYQGLADQETQYF. V usage is TRBV6-1 and J usage is TRBJ2-5, with 11 bases matching TRBD2. V lost 2 bases, J lost 2 bases, and 7 bases stayed unmatched. CDR1 and CDR2 (germline): MNHNS, SASEGT. The CDR3 has 17 residues.

This clonotype counts as medium-sized. The rearrangement joins TRBV28 to TRBJ2-2, with 8 positions matching TRBD1. This CDR3 region has 15 residues. Germline V gene data show CDR1 as MDHEN and CDR2 as SYDVKM. With 5 bases clipped from V and 2 bases from J, the junction kept 4 bases outside the gene matches. The CDR3 here is CASSQTGANTGELFF. DNA for the CDR3: TGTGCCAGCAGTCAGACAGGGGCTAACACCGGGGAGCTGTTTTTT.

This clonotype was detected many times. The V call is TRBV2, the J call TRBJ2-6; D remains ambiguous. The length of the CDR3 is 15 residues. Germline V gives CDR1 SNHLY, CDR2 FYNNEI. The V gene lost 2 bases and the J gene lost 0 bases, with 5 bases spanning the gap. This chain's CDR3 is CASSEFISGANVLTF. The CDR3 coding sequence is TGTGCCAGCAGTGAATTCATCTCTGGGGCCAACGTCCTGACTTTC.

This clonotype was found many times. This chain uses TRBV4-2 with TRBJ2-1; D remains unclear. Germline V gene lookup returns CDR1 LGHNA and CDR2 YNFKEQ. CDR3 length equals 12 residues. Trimming took off 0 bases at V and 12 bases at J, with 9 bases between the two ends. CDR3 DNA sequence: TGTGCCAGCAGCCAAGAACCGGGTGTGCAGTTCTTC. Translation: CASSQEPGVQFF.

This clonotype has just one count. Germline and junction disagree at one end, which may indicate a read error. The chain uses TRBV27 and TRBJ1-5; no reliable D call. Germline values: CDR1 MNHEY, CDR2 SMNVEV (reference sequence). This CDR3 is 14 amino acids long. CDR3 bases: TGTGCCAGCAGGGCGTCAATAGGCAATCAGCCCCAGAATTTT. This encodes CASRASIGNQPQNF.

This clonotype was observed at least ten times. CDR3 nucleotides: TGTGCCAGCAGTTCTCCGGGACAGGGGTTACACGAGCAGTACTTC. Protein product: CASSSPGQGLHEQYF. This chain joins TRBV12-3 or TRBV12-4 and TRBJ2-7; the match to TRBD1 covers 10 bases. Trimming at V came to 4 bases and at J to 5 bases, leaving 8 bases not matched to a gene. This CDR3 spans 15 amino acids.